The TCR beta chain under discussion was sequenced for a study of T cell responses to AZD1222 COVID-19 vaccine. In the case of this clone: Its antigen is as yet unknown.

Broader study findings: It was only after the peak T cell response that any repertoires were sampled. Two doses of AZD1222 preceded a rise in Spike-specific TCR breadth and depth. Unmutated variant regions are reportedly the target of nearly half of TCRs that are spike-specific. At baseline, seropositivity was found in only five or six AZD1222 recipients.

The germline V gene has CDR1 DFQATT and CDR2 SNEGSKA (reference sequence). CDR3 length equals 13 residues. V was clipped by 3 bases and J by 3 bases; unmatched bases: 4. Profiling relied on immunoSEQ multiplex PCR, and the TCRdb table lists in-frame clones only, not all of them. Counted here are 150,000 to 180,000 clones, about nine tenths occurring once; the ten biggest clones make up roughly 6.9%. This TCR was recovered from an adult who had recovered from COVID-19. Here the sequenced sample was peripheral blood, taken after recovery from COVID-19. The chain couples TRBV20-1 to TRBJ1-1, with 7 bases lining up with TRBD1. This CDR3 reads CSASEGADTEAFF. The CDR3 coding sequence is TGCAGTGCTAGTGAGGGGGCTGACACTGAAGCTTTCTTT.